A selection of T cell receptor beta chains follows, all from one sample in a study of cytomegalovirus exposure and HLA in healthy donors. Measured with immunoSEQ multiplex PCR; TCRdb has only the in-frame clones, and not every one. This sample has about 140,000 clones, with 80% found just once. The sample was PBMCs. These receptors originate from a male donor in good health and CMV-seronegative. The CDR3 runs from the conserved cysteine through the conserved F or W. Each record gives: V gene, J gene, CDR3 length, D gene, clone size, CDR3 DNA, CDR3 protein. A D gene is named only where the DNA matches it firmly. Clone size is given for some rows only: seen once, a few or many times, or a class if the clone is expanded.

>TRBV29-1|TRBJ1-4|20|TRBD1|NA
TGCAGCGTTGAAGATCCGTGGGCGGGACAGGGAGGAGGAACTAATGAAAAACTGTTTTTT
CSVEDPWAGQGGGTNEKLFF
>TRBV6-6|TRBJ1-5|14|TRBD1|NA
TGTGCCAGCAGTCCGACAGGGCCAAATCAGCCCCAGCATTTT
CASSPTGPNQPQHF
>TRBV7-9|TRBJ1-3|14|NA|few
TGTGCCAGCAGCTCTACAGGGATTGGAAACACCATATATTTT
CASSSTGIGNTIYF
>TRBV6-1|TRBJ1-5|14|NA|NA
TGTGCCAGCAGTGAAGCGCCAGGGAATCAGCCCCAGCATTTT
CASSEAPGNQPQHF
>TRBV28|TRBJ2-7|17|NA|few
TGTGCCAGCACTAATCCCGACAGTCTACAGATTTCCTACGAGCAGTACTTC
CASTNPDSLQISYEQYF
>TRBV28|TRBJ2-2|17|TRBD2|NA
TGTGCCAGCAGTTCCCCAAGACTAGCGGGGGCTCCCGGGGAGCTGTTTTTT
CASSSPRLAGAPGELFF
>TRBV5-4|TRBJ1-1|15|TRBD1|NA
TGTGCCAGCAGCTACGTACAGGGGGCGCCTACTGAAGCTTTCTTT
CASSYVQGAPTEAFF
>TRBV2|TRBJ2-3|15|NA|few
TGTGCCAGCAGGAAGACTGTTGTTAGCACAGATACGCAGTATTTT
CASRKTVVSTDTQYF
>TRBV5-1|TRBJ2-3|15|NA|few
TGCGCCAGCAGCCCGGAGGGATCTCAGCAAGATACGCAGTATTTT
CASSPEGSQQDTQYF
>TRBV5-8|TRBJ2-1|19|NA|NA
TGTGCCAGCAGCTCACCGGGACTGTCGTCTGGGGGCTCCTACAATGAGCAGTTCTTC
CASSSPGLSSGGSYNEQFF
>TRBV27|TRBJ1-5|17|NA|few
TGTGCCAGCAGTTTATCGGGGGCCCCAAGATGGGGTCAGCCCCAGCATTTT
CASSLSGAPRWGQPQHF
>TRBV27|TRBJ1-6|14|NA|NA
TGTGCCAGCACGGTCTCTCTCTATAATTCACCCCTCCACTTT
CASTVSLYNSPLHF
>TRBV11-3|TRBJ2-1|17|NA|NA
TGTGCCAGCAGCCCCCGGTTGGGAGGCGGCGGTTACAATGAGCAGTTCTTC
CASSPRLGGGGYNEQFF
>TRBV4-2|TRBJ2-2|15|NA|NA
TGTGCCAGCAGCCAAGGACAGTCGGCCACCGGGGAGCTGTTTTTT
CASSQGQSATGELFF
>TRBV4-3|TRBJ2-1|20|TRBD2|NA
TGCGCCAGCAGCCCTGGGGTAGGACTAGCGGGGTGGGTGGGAAAAAATGAGCAGTTCTTC
CASSPGVGLAGWVGKNEQFF
>TRBV7-9|TRBJ2-1|14|NA|NA
TGTGCCAGCAGCTTAGTGGGGCTTGACAATGAGCAGTTCTTC
CASSLVGLDNEQFF
>TRBV28|TRBJ1-4|17|TRBD1|NA
TGTGCCAGCAGCAATCCCCGTCCGGGACAGAGGAATGAAAAACTGTTTTTT
CASSNPRPGQRNEKLFF
>TRBV7-9|TRBJ1-1|12|NA|few
TGTGCCAGCAGCTTGGTCACCGAGGAAGCTTTCTTT
CASSLVTEEAFF
>TRBV11-1|TRBJ1-1|16|NA|few
TGTGCCAGCAGCTTAGCTATGGGTCTGCAGGGGTCTGAAGCTTTCTTT
CASSLAMGLQGSEAFF
>TRBV4-2|TRBJ1-4|14|TRBD1|NA
TGTGCCAGCAGCTCCGGGACAGGGGATGAAAAACTGTTTTTT
CASSSGTGDEKLFF
>TRBV27|TRBJ1-5|13|NA|NA
TGTGCCAGCAGACCAGAGGCGCGGCAGCCCCAGCATTTT
CASRPEARQPQHF
>TRBV5-1|TRBJ2-4|16|TRBD2|NA
TGCGCCAGCAGCTTGGCCACAGCGGGGGGTGGAAACATTCAGTACTTC
CASSLATAGGGNIQYF
>TRBV29-1|TRBJ2-3|14|NA|NA
TGCAGCGTTGGGGGGGGCGAACGGGGGAGTACGCAGTATTTT
CSVGGGERGSTQYF
>TRBV7-8|TRBJ2-7|18|TRBD2|few
TGTGCCAGCTACTCGGGGTCTAGCGGGACGAGCACCACCTACGAGCAGTACTTC
CASYSGSSGTSTTYEQYF
>TRBV4-1|TRBJ2-7|15|TRBD2|NA
TGCGCCAGCAGCCAGGGGACTAGCGGCATCTACGAGCAGTACTTC
CASSQGTSGIYEQYF
>TRBV28|TRBJ1-6|15|NA|NA
TGTGCCACCCGGACGTCTTCCAGGGTAGGCTCACCCCTCCACTTT
CATRTSSRVGSPLHF
>TRBV5-8|TRBJ2-1|16|NA|few
TGTGCCAGCAGCCGGAGGGGCATGGGCTCCTACAATGAGCAGTTCTTC
CASSRRGMGSYNEQFF
>TRBV2|TRBJ2-5|16|TRBD2|NA
TGTGCCAGCAGGCGCGGCGGCGGGGGGGCCGGGGAGACCCAGTACTTC
CASRRGGGGAGETQYF
>TRBV5-1|TRBJ2-5|14|NA|NA
TGCGCCAGCAGCTTGAGGGGCCGCCAAGAGACCCAGTACTTC
CASSLRGRQETQYF
>TRBV5-1|TRBJ1-1|14|NA|NA
TGCGCCAGCATCACAGGGCCCTCAGGCACTGAAGCTTTCTTT
CASITGPSGTEAFF
>TRBV2|TRBJ1-4|13|NA|NA
TGTGCCAGCAGTGGCTTCGAGAATGAAAAACTGTTTTTT
CASSGFENEKLFF
>TRBV18|TRBJ1-2|12|NA|NA
TGTGCCAGCTCACAGGGGCTGGGTGGCTACACCTTC
CASSQGLGGYTF
>TRBV5-5|TRBJ2-2|17|NA|NA
TGTGCCAGCAGCTTGTCGGGTTGGCAGGGCTTAAACGGGGAGCTGTTTTTT
CASSLSGWQGLNGELFF
>TRBV9|TRBJ1-3|14|NA|NA
TGTGCCAGCTCCTTCGGGGACTCTGGAAACACCATATATTTT
CASSFGDSGNTIYF
>TRBV15|TRBJ1-2|15|NA|once
TGTGCCACCAGCGGAAGGCGGGATCTGGTCTATGGCTACACCTTC
CATSGRRDLVYGYTF
>TRBV28|TRBJ1-2|13|NA|NA
TGTGCCAGCAGTTTAGCGTCCCGTCGGGGCTACACCTTC
CASSLASRRGYTF
>TRBV13|TRBJ1-1|15|TRBD1|NA
TGTGCCAGCAGCGGGGGAGACAGGGGAAACACTGAAGCTTTCTTT
CASSGGDRGNTEAFF
>TRBV7-6|TRBJ2-3|14|NA|NA
TGTGCCAGCAGCTTAAACTACCGCACAGATACGCAGTATTTT
CASSLNYRTDTQYF
>TRBV5-1|TRBJ1-2|14|NA|NA
TGCGCCAGCAGCTTGGGACGGACTATTTTAGGCTACACCTTC
CASSLGRTILGYTF
>TRBV7-2|TRBJ2-7|19|TRBD1|NA
TGTGCCAGCAGCTTTCCCGTTACGCCACCGGGACAGGCTCTCTACGAGCAGTACTTC
CASSFPVTPPGQALYEQYF